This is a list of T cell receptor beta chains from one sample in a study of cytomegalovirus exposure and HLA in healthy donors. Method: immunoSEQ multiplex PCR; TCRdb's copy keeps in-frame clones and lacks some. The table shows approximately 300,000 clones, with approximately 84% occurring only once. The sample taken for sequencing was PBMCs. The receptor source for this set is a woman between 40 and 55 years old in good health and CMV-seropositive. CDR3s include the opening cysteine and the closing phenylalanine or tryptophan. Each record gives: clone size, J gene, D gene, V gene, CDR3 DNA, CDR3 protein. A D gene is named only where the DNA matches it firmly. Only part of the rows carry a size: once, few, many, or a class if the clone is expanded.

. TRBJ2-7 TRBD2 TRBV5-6 TGTGCCAGCAGCTCCTTAGGTACGAGTCGCCGGGACTACATTTACGAGCAGTACTTC CASSSLGTSRRDYIYEQYF
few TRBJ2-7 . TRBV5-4 TGTGCCAGCAGCCCCGGGGAGGAGGTCCGCTCCTACGAGCAGTACTTC CASSPGEEVRSYEQYF
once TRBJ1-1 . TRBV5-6 TGTGCCAGCAGCCGGGACATCCAAGGCATGAACACTGAAGCTTTCTTT CASSRDIQGMNTEAFF
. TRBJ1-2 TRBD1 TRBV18 TGTGCCAGCTCACCATCCGACAGGGGCCCCTATGGCTACACCTTC CASSPSDRGPYGYTF
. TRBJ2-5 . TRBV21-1 TGTGCCAGCAGCAGGCTAGCGGGAGGTTCAGAGACCCAGTACTTC CASSRLAGGSETQYF
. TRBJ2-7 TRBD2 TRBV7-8 TGTGCCAGCAGCTTAGGCGGGCTAGCGGGAGCTTCCTACGAGCAGTACTTC CASSLGGLAGASYEQYF
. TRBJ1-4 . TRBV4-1 TGCGCCAGCAGCCAAGGACACGAAGAAAAACTGTTTTTT CASSQGHEEKLFF
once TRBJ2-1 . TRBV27 TGTGCCAGCATGGGAGGCAGCTCCTACAATGAGCAGTTCTTC CASMGGSSYNEQFF
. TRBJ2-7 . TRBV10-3 TGTGCCATCAGTGAGTCGGGGGCCAGCGAGCAGTACTTC CAISESGASEQYF
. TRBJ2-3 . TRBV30 TGTGCCTGGAGTGTGATCGGCGGGAGCACAGATACGCAGTATTTT CAWSVIGGSTDTQYF
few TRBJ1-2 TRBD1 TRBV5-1 TGCGCCAGCAGCGACGGGACAGGCCGCTATGGCTACACCTTC CASSDGTGRYGYTF
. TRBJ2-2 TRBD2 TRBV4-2 TGTGCCAGCAGCCAAGAAGGCGGGAGTGGAACCGGGGAGCTGTTTTTT CASSQEGGSGTGELFF
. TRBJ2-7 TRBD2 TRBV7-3 TGTGCCAGCAGCTTAAGCAGCGGGAGCTCCTACGAGCAGTACTTC CASSLSSGSSYEQYF
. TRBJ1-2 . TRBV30 TGTGCCTGGAGTTTCTCCAGGGAAGGCTACACCTTC CAWSFSREGYTF
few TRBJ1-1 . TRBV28 TGTGCCAGCCCTCCCTCAGTCGACACTGAAGCTTTCTTT CASPPSVDTEAFF
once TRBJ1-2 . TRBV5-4 TGTGCCAGCAGCTTGGATTCAGGGAACTATGGCTACACCTTC CASSLDSGNYGYTF
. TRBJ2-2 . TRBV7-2 TGTGCCAGCAGCCCGAGACGCGGGCAGGAACTCACCGGGGAGCTGTTTTTT CASSPRRGQELTGELFF
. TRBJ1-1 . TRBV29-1 TGCAGCGTTGCCAGGGAGGGCTACACTGAAGCTTTCTTT CSVAREGYTEAFF
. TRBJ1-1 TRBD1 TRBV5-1 TGCGCCAGCAGCTTGATGGACAGGGGAAGGGACGGAGCTTTCTTT CASSLMDRGRDGAFF
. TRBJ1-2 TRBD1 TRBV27 TGTGCCAGCAGAATGACAGGGGGGAGATATGGCTACACCTTC CASRMTGGRYGYTF
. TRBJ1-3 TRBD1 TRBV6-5 TGTGCCAGCAGTTACGGCAACAGGGGTGGAAACACCATATATTTT CASSYGNRGGNTIYF
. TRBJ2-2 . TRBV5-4 TGTGCCAGCAGCCCCAGGGCAGGGGAGCTGTTTTTT CASSPRAGELFF
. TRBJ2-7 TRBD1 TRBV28 TGTGCCAGCACCACGGGACAGGGGCTGTCCTACGAGCAGTACTTC CASTTGQGLSYEQYF
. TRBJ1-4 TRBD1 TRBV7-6 TGTGCCAGCAGCTTAATCGGCGACAGGGGGCGTGAAAAACTGTTTTTT CASSLIGDRGREKLFF
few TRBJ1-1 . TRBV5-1 TGCGCCAGCAGCCAGGGAGGGGTACAGAACACTGAAGCTTTCTTT CASSQGGVQNTEAFF
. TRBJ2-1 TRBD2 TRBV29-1 TGCAGCGTTGAGCGGGGGAACTCCTACAATGAGCAGTTCTTC CSVERGNSYNEQFF
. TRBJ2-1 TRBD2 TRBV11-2 TGTGCCAGCAGCTCGTGGGGACTAGCGGGGATGGGCAATGAGCAGTTCTTC CASSSWGLAGMGNEQFF
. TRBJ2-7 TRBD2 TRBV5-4 TGTGCCAGCAGCTCGATAGCGGGAGGCCCCTACGAGCAGTACTTC CASSSIAGGPYEQYF
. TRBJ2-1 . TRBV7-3 TGTGCCAGCTCTCAGGGCCTTAGCGGCTACAATGAGCAGTTCTTC CASSQGLSGYNEQFF
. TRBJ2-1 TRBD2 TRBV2 TGTGCCAGCACCCGACTAGGGAGGGAGGGTGAGCAGTTCTTC CASTRLGREGEQFF
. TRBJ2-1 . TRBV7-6 TGTGCCAGCAGCTTAATTATCCGGGAGTCCCACAATGAGCAGTTCTTC CASSLIIRESHNEQFF
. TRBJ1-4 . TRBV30 TGTGCCTGGGCCAAGGGAGGGACCGAAAAACTGTTTTTT CAWAKGGTEKLFF
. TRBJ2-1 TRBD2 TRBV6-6 TGTGCCAGCAGTTACATTGGCCAGCGGGGTGACAATGAGCAGTTCTTC CASSYIGQRGDNEQFF
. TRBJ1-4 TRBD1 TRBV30 TGTGCCTGGAGATCGGGACAGGGGGATGAAAAACTGTTTTTT CAWRSGQGDEKLFF
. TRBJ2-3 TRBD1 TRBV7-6 TGTGCCAGCAGCTTAGCGCCGGGACAGGGGGGAAAGACGCAGTATTTT CASSLAPGQGGKTQYF
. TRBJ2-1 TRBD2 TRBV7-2 TGTGCCAGCACCCCATCAAGCGGGAGCGGCTACAATGAGCAGTTCTTC CASTPSSGSGYNEQFF
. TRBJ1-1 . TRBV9 TGTGCCAGCAGCGTAGAGGCGACAGGGAACACTGAAGCTTTCTTT CASSVEATGNTEAFF
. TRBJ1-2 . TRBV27 TGTGCCAGCTCGAGAGAGCCGCCGGGGACGGGGGGCTATGGCTACACCTTC CASSREPPGTGGYGYTF
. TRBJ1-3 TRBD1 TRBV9 TGTGCCAGCAGCCCCCAGGGGGCCCTCTCTGGAAACACCATATATTTT CASSPQGALSGNTIYF
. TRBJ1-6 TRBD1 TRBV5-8 TGTGCCAGCAGCTGGACAGGGGGATCACCCCTCCACTTT CASSWTGGSPLHF
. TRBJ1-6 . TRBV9 TGTGCCAGCAGCGTAGGGCGCGGGGGGCGGTCGAATTCACCCCTCCACTTT CASSVGRGGRSNSPLHF
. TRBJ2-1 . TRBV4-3 TGCGCCAGCAGCCAAGTAGAGGGCGGGAATGAGCAGTTCTTC CASSQVEGGNEQFF
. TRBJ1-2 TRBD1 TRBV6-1 TGTGCCAGCAGGGCGTCGGGACAGTATGGCTACACCTTC CASRASGQYGYTF
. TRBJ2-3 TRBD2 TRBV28 TGTGCCAGCAGTTTATTAGCGGGAGGGCGTACCACAGATACGCAGTATTTT CASSLLAGGRTTDTQYF
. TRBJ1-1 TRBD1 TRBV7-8 TGTGCCAGCAGCTTAAGGGGACAGGTTGGGACTGAAGCTTTCTTT CASSLRGQVGTEAFF
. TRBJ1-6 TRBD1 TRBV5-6 TGTGCCAGCAGCCGGACAGGGTATAGTTCACCCCTCCACTTT CASSRTGYSSPLHF
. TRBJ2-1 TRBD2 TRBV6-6 TGTGCCAGCACCTTACGGGAGGCCTCGAATGAGCAGTTCTTC CASTLREASNEQFF
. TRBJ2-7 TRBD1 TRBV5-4 TGTGCCAGCAGCCGGGACAGATACGAGCAGTACTTC CASSRDRYEQYF
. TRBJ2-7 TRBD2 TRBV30 TGTGCCTGGACTAGCGGATTCCTATACGAGCAGTACTTC CAWTSGFLYEQYF
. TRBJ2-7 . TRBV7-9 TGTGCCAGCAGCTCTCCCGCCAGGGCCTCCTACGAGCAGTACTTC CASSSPARASYEQYF
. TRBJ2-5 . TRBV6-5 TGTGCCAGCAGTTACTCCGGGAGTGATGCGGAGACCCAGTACTTC CASSYSGSDAETQYF
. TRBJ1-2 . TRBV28 TGTGCCAGCAATACCGCCCGCGGCTATGGCTACACCTTC CASNTARGYGYTF